This T cell receptor (beta chain) is from a study of T cell responses to AZD1222 COVID-19 vaccine. Regarding the study as a whole: Rises in breadth and depth of Spike-specific TCRs came after two AZD1222 doses. A mostly white British donor set with more females was recruited, and clonal diversity was possibly underestimated. Only a handful of people who got AZD1222 tested seropositive at baseline.

TCRdb's copy holds only in-frame clones and misses some; the assay was immunoSEQ multiplex PCR. The table shows 90,000 to 120,000 clones, with roughly 90% occurring only once. V was trimmed by 0 bases and J by 6 bases, leaving 9 bases between them. The CDR3 sequence is 15 residues long. The germline V gene encodes CDR1 SGHNT and CDR2 YENEEA. As concerns this clone: Its antigen is still unknown.

The specimen was peripheral blood, collected on day 0 of AZD1222 vaccination. This sequence originates from an adult in good health. The chain combines TRBV11-3 with TRBJ1-6; D gene unclear. DNA of the CDR3: TGTGCCAGCAGCTTAGATGGGGATCTTAATTCACCCCTCCACTTT. Translated: CASSLDGDLNSPLHF.